This passage covers 17 T cell receptor beta chains from one sample sequenced in a study of blood T cells in healthy people across ages. The use of a sample-barcoded 5' primer and a J-beta primer mix characterized a second PCR of about 7 to 12 cycles. TCRdb passed the 5' RACE reads through MiXCR, listing each CDR3 protein once. Here the sample spans 600,000 to 1,000,000 distinct CDR3 sequences, roughly 60% being singletons. The sequenced sample was blood. The origin of the receptors is a man aged 30 to 45 in good health.

The chain employs TRBV27 and TRBJ2-2; 12 bases fit TRBD2. J was trimmed by 0 bases and V by 1 base; bases with no gene match: 12. The CDR3 runs 21 residues. The germline V gene has CDR1 MNHEY and CDR2 SMNVEV (reference sequence). CDR3 DNA sequence: TGTGCCAGCAGTTTATTGGGGACTAGCGGGTACTCTAATGCGAACACCGGGGAGCTGTTTTTT. This codes for CASSLLGTSGYSNANTGELFF.

In this sample, this clonotype turned up a few times. V usage is TRBV5-1 and J usage is TRBJ1-2; maybe TRBD1 (5 bases). The CDR3 runs to 14 residues. Between the trimmed V and J ends, which lost 7 bases and 6 bases, there was a span of 19 bases. CDR1 is SGHRS and CDR2 is YFSETQ in the germline V gene. The CDR3 spells CASRLTGTLDGYTF. The CDR3 bases are TGCGCCAGCCGTCTTACTGGGACTCTCGATGGCTACACCTTC.

The chain joins TRBV15 to TRBJ2-1; TRBD2 might be the D (6 bases). With 5 bases removed from V and 8 bases from J, the gap between germline ends came to 16 bases. There are 14 residues in the CDR3. Germline assignment: CDR1 LNHNV and CDR2 YYDKDF (reference sequence). In DNA form, the CDR3 reads TGTGCCACCAGCTCTGGACTATTACACGATGAGCAGTTCTTC. As protein: CATSSGLLHDEQFF.

This chain links TRBV30 with TRBJ1-5, with 7 bases aligning to TRBD1. Unmatched junction bases numbered 6, after V lost 3 bases and J lost 4 bases. This CDR3 is built from 14 residues. In germline, CDR1 is GTSNPN, CDR2 SVGIG (reference sequence). CDR3: CAWSPGTDNQPQHF. In nucleotides, the CDR3 is TGTGCCTGGAGCCCCGGGACAGATAATCAGCCCCAGCATTTT. The full variable domain, its missing parts supplied by reference TRBV30 and TRBJ1-5, is SQTIHQWPATLVQPVGSPLSLECTVEGTSNPNLYWYRQAAGRGLQLLFYSVGIGQISSEVPQNLSASRPQDRQFILSSKKLLLSDSGFYLCAWSPGTDNQPQHFGDGTRLSIL.

This clonotype showed up just a few times. Written as DNA, the CDR3 is TGCGCCAGCAGTTCAGGTGGAGAGAGAAAAAACATTCAGTACTTC. Translating gives CASSSGGERKNIQYF. The V gene is TRBV10-2, the J gene TRBJ2-4; D remains ambiguous. The CDR3 consists of 15 residues. CDR1 is WSHSY and CDR2 is SAAADI in the germline V gene. Trimming took 5 bases from V and 4 from J, leaving 15 bases between them.

V and J are TRBV7-9 and TRBJ2-7; 8 positions match TRBD2. The J call may be mistaken, given a closer DNA end match to TRBJ2-4. Germline values: CDR1 SEHNR, CDR2 FQNEAQ (reference sequence). The CDR3 loop spans 13 amino acids. The CDR3 region has the DNA TGTGCCAGCAGCATCGCGACTAGCGACATTCAGTACTTC. Its translation: CASSIATSDIQYF.

CDR3 region: CATGGGIHYEQYF. The DNA for the CDR3 is TGTGCCACAGGCGGGGGTATCCACTACGAGCAGTACTTC. The rearrangement links TRBV28 to TRBJ2-7; 7 positions agree with TRBD2. Germline V gene sequence: CDR1 MDHEN, CDR2 SYDVKM. The junction had 9 bases not matched to a gene; V was cut back by 10 bases and J by 3 bases. This CDR3 region has 13 residues.

The V gene is TRBV4-2, the J gene TRBJ1-1; weak D call: TRBD1 (5 bases). V dropped 2 bases and J dropped 5 bases, with 15 bases sitting between them. The CDR3 loop spans 15 amino acids. Germline V gene lookup returns CDR1 LGHNA and CDR2 YNFKEQ. Here the CDR3 DNA reads TGTGCCAGCAGCCAAACGCAGGGCCACGATACTGAAGCTTTCTTT. This codes for CASSQTQGHDTEAFF.

V usage is TRBV9 and J usage is TRBJ2-4; possible D gene TRBD2, 5 bases. Per germline, CDR1 SGDLS and CDR2 YYNGEE. V was trimmed by 4 bases and J by 6 bases, leaving 20 bases between them. CDR3 size: 16 residues. The CDR3 sequence is CASSSFPLGARNIQYF. The CDR3 bases are TGTGCCAGCAGCTCATTCCCACTAGGTGCGAGAAACATTCAGTACTTC.

The chain carries TRBV11-2 and TRBJ2-5; no definite D call. Trimming cost V 0 bases and J 3 bases, with 8 bases left between them. The germline V gene has CDR1 SGHAT and CDR2 FQNNGV. The CDR3 consists of 14 residues. The CDR3 loop reads CASSLDQWKETQYF. The CDR3 nucleotides are TGTGCCAGCAGCTTAGATCAGTGGAAAGAGACCCAGTACTTC.

This chain joins TRBV7-2 and TRBJ1-4; no reliable D call. This CDR3 has 13 residues. The germline V gene encodes CDR1 SGHTA and CDR2 FQGNSA. Trimming left V 0 bases short and J 7 bases short, with 6 bases between. The CDR3 DNA is TGTGCCAGCAGCTTAGCTTTGGGTGAAAAACTGTTTTTT. Protein: CASSLALGEKLFF.

The chain employs TRBV7-9 and TRBJ2-2; D may match TRBD1 or TRBD2 (5 bases each). V was shortened by 4 bases and J by 0 bases, with 12 bases between the two germline ends. Germline V gives CDR1 SEHNR, CDR2 FQNEAQ (reference sequence). CDR3 length: 16 residues. CDR3 residues: CASSWGTSTNTGELFF. The CDR3, as DNA: TGTGCCAGCAGCTGGGGGACCTCTACGAACACCGGGGAGCTGTTTTTT.

Notes on this clonotype: At one of its ends the junction is not consistent with the germline gene, which may arise from a read error. This rearrangement joins TRBV27 to TRBJ2-7, with 7 positions matching TRBD2. From germline, CDR1 is MNHEY and CDR2 SMNVEV (reference sequence). This CDR3 has 14 residues. DNA of the CDR3: TGTGCCAGCAGTTCCCGACTAGCTCCCTACGAGCGGTACTTC. Translated: CASSSRLAPYERYF.

A note on this clonotype: One junction end disagrees with the germline gene, perhaps due to a read error. CDR3 coding DNA: TGCGCCAGCAGCTTCGGGCTGGGCACCTACAATGAGCAGTTCTTC. This sequence encodes CASSFGLGTYNEQFF. J is TRBJ2-1 and V is TRBV7-8, with D unresolved. The germline V gene has CDR1 SGHVS and CDR2 FQNEAQ. This CDR3 comprises 15 residues.

V and J are TRBV12-3 or TRBV12-4 and TRBJ1-2; perhaps TRBD1 as D (5 bases). CDR3 length: 14 amino acids. V lost 3 bases and J lost 4, with 12 bases in between. This chain's CDR3 is CASSLRQTIYGYTF. The CDR3 bases are TGTGCCAGCAGTTTGCGACAGACAATCTATGGCTACACCTTC.

The chain carries TRBV29-1 and TRBJ2-3, with D hard to call. Trimming stripped 3 bases from V and 4 bases from J, with 11 bases between. The CDR3 contains 13 residues. Germline CDR1 reads SQVTM; CDR2 reads ANQGSEA. The CDR3 is CSVEEGVADTQYF. In DNA form, the CDR3 reads TGCAGCGTTGAGGAAGGTGTGGCAGATACGCAGTATTTT.

This rearrangement joins TRBV29-1 to TRBJ2-1; possible D gene TRBD1, 6 bases. From germline, CDR1 is SQVTM and CDR2 ANQGSEA. Trimming pared 6 bases from V and 4 bases from J, leaving 13 bases between. There are 13 residues in the CDR3. CDR3 coding DNA: TGCAGCGTGATCCGGACAGTTTACAATGAGCAGTTCTTC. Its protein is CSVIRTVYNEQFF.